This T cell receptor (beta chain) was recovered during a study of tumor-infiltrating lymphocytes in primary liver carcinoma. Study at large: The tumors, T1-T3 N0M0 lesions, were roughly 4.2 to 11 cm across.

A constant-region primer primed TCR beta cDNA synthesis from about 550 ng of total RNA. Investigators got TCR beta libraries out of three nested multiplex PCR rounds, done with slightly modified ARM-PCR. Use of TRBV1-TRBV30 forward primers with a C-beta reverse primer characterized the first two PCR rounds, which lasted ten to eleven cycles each. Using its own MiXCR run on the multiplex PCR reads, TCRdb lists one record per CDR3 protein. The sample holds 300,000 to 400,000 distinct CDR3 sequences, approximately 65% seen once. Concerning this clonotype: A clone one base away is much larger, so this may be a read error.

Per the germline V gene, CDR1 is MNHNS and CDR2 is SASEGT. The CDR3 consists of 14 residues. Trimming cost V 6 bases and J 5 bases, with 14 bases left between them. Alongside blood RNA obtained from unsorted whole blood, germline DNA was also extracted. The authors collected roughly 4.1 milliliters of peripheral blood before surgery. The receptor was isolated from a man aged 40-49 years with primary liver carcinoma and hepatitis B virus infection. This chain uses TRBV6-1 with TRBJ2-1; D is ambiguous. Material for sequencing was peripheral blood. The CDR3 spells CASSVDPRNNEQFF. CDR3 bases: TGTGCCAGCAGCGTGGACCCGAGGAACAATGAGCAGTTCTTC.